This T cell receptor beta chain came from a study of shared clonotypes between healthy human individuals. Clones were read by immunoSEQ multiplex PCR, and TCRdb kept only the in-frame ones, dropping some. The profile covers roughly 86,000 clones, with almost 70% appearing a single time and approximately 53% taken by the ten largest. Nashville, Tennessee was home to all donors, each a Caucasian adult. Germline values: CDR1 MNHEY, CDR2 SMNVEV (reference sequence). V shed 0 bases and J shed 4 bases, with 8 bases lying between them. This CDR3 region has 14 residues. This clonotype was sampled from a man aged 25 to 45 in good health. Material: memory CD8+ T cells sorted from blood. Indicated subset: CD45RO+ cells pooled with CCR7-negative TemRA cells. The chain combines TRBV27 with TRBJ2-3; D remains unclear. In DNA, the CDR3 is TGTGCCAGCAGTTTATCAGACTCTTCAGATACGCAGTATTTT. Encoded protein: CASSLSDSSDTQYF.